Each of the 19 T cell receptor beta chains below was sequenced from the same sample in a study of blood T cell repertoires in COVID-19. Assay used: immunoSEQ multiplex PCR; TCRdb lists only in-frame clones, some missing. This table holds about 280,000 clones, 85% found once. The sample comprised PBMCs or T cells enriched from blood (not recorded which). These receptors originate from a woman aged 45 to 65 who had recovered from COVID-19.

This clone was picked up a small number of times. The chain carries TRBV9 and TRBJ1-5; weak D call: TRBD1 (6 bases). The ends were cut back, 4 bases at V and 4 bases at J, with 9 bases in the middle. The CDR3 sequence is 13 residues long. Germline V gene lookup returns CDR1 SGDLS and CDR2 YYNGEE. In DNA, the CDR3 is TGTGCCAGCAGCCGGACAGTTAATCAGCCCCAGCATTTT. The encoded protein is CASSRTVNQPQHF.

This CDR3 is CASSLWTGTGANVLTF. CDR3 coding DNA: TGTGCCAGCAGTTTATGGACCGGGACTGGGGCCAACGTCCTGACTTTC. The chain combines TRBV27 with TRBJ2-6, with D possibly being TRBD2 (5 bases). V shed 1 base and J shed 2 bases, with 9 bases lying between them. CDR1 is MNHEY and CDR2 is SMNVEV in the germline V gene (reference sequence). CDR3 length equals 16 residues. Using reference TRBV27 and TRBJ2-6 for the parts outside the CDR3, the full variable domain is EAQVTQNPRYLITVTGKKLTVTCSQNMNHEYMSWYRQDPGLGLRQIYYSMNVEVTDKGDVPEGYKVSRKEKRNFPLILESPSPNQTSLYFCASSLWTGTGANVLTFGAGSRLTVL.

The chain joins TRBV7-2 to TRBJ2-2; 8 bases are a match to TRBD1. This CDR3 is 17 amino acids long. Germline V gives CDR1 SGHTA, CDR2 FQGNSA. V shed 1 base and J 3 bases; nucleotides not matched to a gene: 7. The CDR3 loop reads CASSLVAGGADTGELFF. Here the CDR3 DNA reads TGTGCCAGCAGCTTAGTGGCAGGGGGCGCGGACACCGGGGAGCTGTTTTTT.

The chain recombines TRBV2 with TRBJ2-2; D is ambiguous. With 4 bases removed from V and 3 bases from J, the gap between germline ends came to 12 bases. Germline loops: CDR1 SNHLY, CDR2 FYNNEI. The CDR3 is made up of 15 amino acids. The CDR3 nucleotides are TGTGCCAGCAGTGGTCAGTCCTCGTACACCGGGGAGCTGTTTTTT. Translation: CASSGQSSYTGELFF.

The CDR3 loop reads CASSPGTSGRREQFF. The CDR3 nucleotides read TGTGCCAGTAGTCCCGGGACTAGCGGGAGGAGGGAGCAGTTCTTC. V usage is TRBV19 and J usage is TRBJ2-1, with 15 bases lining up with TRBD2. Germline CDR1 and CDR2: LNHDA and SQIVND (reference sequence). V lost 5 bases to trimming and J lost 10 bases; unmatched junction nucleotides: 6. The CDR3 extends over 15 amino acids.

The chain links TRBV18 to TRBJ1-5; no clear D. The CDR3 sequence is 13 residues long. Germline V gene data show CDR1 as KGHSH and CDR2 as LQKENI. Trimming left V 5 bases short and J 1 base short, with 6 bases between. CDR3: CASSVVSNQPQHF. The CDR3 DNA sequence: TGTGCCAGCTCAGTCGTAAGCAATCAGCCCCAGCATTTT. Based on the CDR3 plus reference TRBV18 and TRBJ1-5, the full variable domain is NAGVMQNPRHLVRRRGQEARLRCSPMKGHSHVYWYRQLPEEGLKFMVYLQKENIIDESGMPKERFSAEFPKEGPSILRIQQVVRGDSAAYFCASSVVSNQPQHFGDGTRLSIL.

This clone appeared a few times. The chain employs TRBV14 and TRBJ1-2; no firm D call. The V end was cut by 0 bases, the J end by 5 bases, with 16 bases between. Germline CDR1 reads SGHDN; CDR2 reads FVKESK. The CDR3 is 16 amino acids. The CDR3 DNA reads as TGTGCCAGCAGCCAAGATCCAGGAAGCCTCGGATATGGCTACACCTTC. Encoded protein: CASSQDPGSLGYGYTF.

The sample holds a few counts of this clone. The CDR3 region has the DNA TGTGCCAGTCGGGACACAGGCAATCAGCCCCAGCATTTT. Amino acid sequence: CASRDTGNQPQHF. The chain links TRBV27 to TRBJ1-5; a weak D match, TRBD1 (6 bases). The V end lost 9 bases, the J end lost 2 bases, and 11 bases lay between the germline ends. The CDR3 runs to 13 residues. From germline, CDR1 is MNHEY and CDR2 SMNVEV (reference sequence).

The chain couples TRBV11-2 to TRBJ2-5, with a weak D call TRBD2 (6 bases). Germline V gives CDR1 SGHAT, CDR2 FQNNGV. Trimming took off 4 bases at V and 6 bases at J, with 12 bases between the two ends. This CDR3 contains 13 residues. The CDR3 coding sequence is TGTGCCAGCAGCTCGGGAGTGACCCAGACCCAGTACTTC. This gives the protein CASSSGVTQTQYF. Filled out from reference TRBV11-2 and TRBJ2-5, the complete variable domain reads EAGVAQSPRYKIIEKRQSVAFWCNPISGHATLYWYQQILGQGPKLLIQFQNNGVVDDSQLPKDRFSAERLKGVDSTLKIQPAKLEDSAVYLCASSSGVTQTQYFGPGTRLLVL.

This clone has only one observation. The chain recombines TRBV5-5 with TRBJ1-1; D might be TRBD1 (5 bases). Germline V lookup: CDR1 SGHKS, CDR2 YYEKEE (reference sequence). The CDR3 is 18 residues long. The V gene lost 0 bases and the J gene lost 1 base, with 19 bases spanning the gap. Here the CDR3 DNA reads TGTGCCAGCAGCTTGGCAGTTATGGGGGAGGCAGGGAACACTGAAGCTTTCTTT. It translates to CASSLAVMGEAGNTEAFF.

The chain employs TRBV5-1 and TRBJ2-2; a weak D match, TRBD2 (6 bases). The CDR3 totals 16 residues. Trimming shortened V by 4 bases and J by 4 bases, and 17 bases separated the two germline ends. Germline V lookup: CDR1 SGHRS, CDR2 YFSETQ. The CDR3 loop reads CASSATPGLATGELFF. The CDR3 nucleotides read TGCGCCAGCAGCGCCACGCCGGGACTTGCCACCGGGGAGCTGTTTTTT.

The V call is TRBV10-3, the J call TRBJ2-1; D remains unclear. The V and J ends lost 3 bases and 5 bases respectively, with 8 bases between them. The CDR3 covers 13 residues. CDR1 is ENHRY and CDR2 is SYGVKD in the germline V gene. CDR3 sequence (DNA): TGTGCCATCAGTGAAGCAGGTGACAATGAGCAGTTCTTC. Amino acids: CAISEAGDNEQFF.

This chain uses TRBV7-9 with TRBJ2-5; maybe TRBD2 (6 bases). V was clipped by 4 bases and J by 1 base, with 13 bases between them. The CDR3 runs to 15 residues. The germline CDR1 and CDR2 sequences are SEHNR and FQNEAQ (reference sequence). The chain's CDR3 is CASSSGVGSQETQYF. Here the CDR3 DNA reads TGTGCCAGCAGCTCGGGGGTTGGCTCCCAAGAGACCCAGTACTTC. The complete variable domain, with remaining parts taken from reference TRBV7-9 and TRBJ2-5, reads DTGVSQNPRHKITKRGQNVTFRCDPISEHNRLYWYRQTLGQGPEFLTYFQNEAQLEKSRLLSDRFSAERPKGSFSTLEIQRTEQGDSAMYLCASSSGVGSQETQYFGPGTRLLVL.

The chain links TRBV7-9 to TRBJ1-2, with D possibly matching TRBD1 (5 bases). V shed 4 bases and J shed 0 bases, with 15 bases lying between them. The germline CDR1 and CDR2 sequences are SEHNR and FQNEAQ (reference sequence). CDR3 size: 16 residues. The CDR3: CASSWGSGLANYGYTF. The CDR3 DNA sequence: TGTGCCAGCAGCTGGGGATCAGGGCTGGCTAACTATGGCTACACCTTC.

V usage is TRBV10-3 and J usage is TRBJ1-5; maybe TRBD1 (6 bases). The V end lost 4 bases, the J end lost 1 base, and 11 bases lay between the germline ends. The CDR3 extends over 15 amino acids. The V gene's germline CDR1 is ENHRY and CDR2 SYGVKD. DNA for the CDR3: TGTGCCATCAGTGGGATTGGGACAAGCAATCAGCCCCAGCATTTT. It specifies CAISGIGTSNQPQHF.

The chain joins TRBV5-1 to TRBJ2-1; D is ambiguous. Germline V lookup: CDR1 SGHRS, CDR2 YFSETQ. CDR3 length: 15 amino acids. Trimming shortened V by 0 bases and J by 0 bases, and 7 bases separated the two germline ends. The CDR3: CASSLGSSSYNEQFF. CDR3 nucleotides: TGCGCCAGCAGCTTGGGGTCGAGCTCCTACAATGAGCAGTTCTTC.

The chain combines TRBV12-3 or TRBV12-4 with TRBJ1-1; D uncertain. The CDR3 is 13 residues long. The V end lost 6 bases, the J end lost 3 bases, and 11 bases lay between the germline ends. CDR3: CASSPGEYTEAFF. The CDR3 DNA is TGTGCCAGCAGCCCCGGGGAGTACACTGAAGCTTTCTTT.

V and J are TRBV27 and TRBJ1-6; perhaps TRBD1 as D (6 bases). From germline, CDR1 is MNHEY and CDR2 SMNVEV (reference sequence). This CDR3 contains 15 residues. Trimming cost V 6 bases and J 6 bases, with 15 bases left between them. The chain's CDR3 is CASRWGGESNSPLHF. The CDR3 region has the DNA TGTGCCAGCAGATGGGGGGGCGAGAGTAATTCACCCCTCCACTTT.

V and J are TRBV5-1 and TRBJ2-7, with D possibly being TRBD2 (6 bases). The ends were cut back, 5 bases at V and 6 bases at J, with 18 bases in the middle. This CDR3 has 14 amino acids. Germline lookup yields CDR1 SGHRS and CDR2 YFSETQ. The CDR3 reads CASSLASWGGEQYF. The CDR3 nucleotides read TGCGCCAGCAGTCTCGCCTCGTGGGGAGGCGAGCAGTACTTC.